This TCR beta chain originates from a study of blood T cell repertoires in COVID-19. Clones were sequenced by immunoSEQ multiplex PCR, and TCRdb holds only the in-frame ones, with some missing. The profile covers about 200,000 clones, with about four fifths appearing a single time and approximately 4.9% taken by the ten largest. CDR1 and CDR2 (germline): SGHRS, YFSETQ. Trimming cost V 5 bases and J 8 bases; bases outside gene matches: 5. This CDR3 contains 12 residues. The V call is TRBV5-1, the J call TRBJ1-2; 8 bases align to TRBD1. The receptor was derived from a woman aged 45 to 65 who had been exposed to COVID-19. The sample comprised PBMCs or T cells enriched from blood (not recorded which). The CDR3 DNA sequence: TGCGCCAGCAGACCGGGACAGGCGGGCTACACCTTC. Its translation is CASRPGQAGYTF.